One TCR beta chain is described in this entry. Antigen unknown. Over chemoradiotherapy, repertoires were sampled more than once. These data originate in a study of chemoradiotherapy in HPV16-positive cancers. The overall study: Candidate HPV-specific clones and shared TCR motifs came from two HPV16-positive patients. Study findings and constraints: The functional HPV-specific definition rests on just a couple of HPV16-positive patients. For HPV16-positive patients, expanding HPV-responsive T cells associated with longer recurrence-free survival.

The repertoire was sequenced with immunoSEQ multiplex PCR; TCRdb's copy has only in-frame clones and lacks some. The sample holds 3,000 to 4,000 clones, 78% seen once. Trimming took off 6 bases at V and 5 bases at J, with 13 bases between the two ends. Germline lookup yields CDR1 MNHNS and CDR2 SASEGT. The CDR3 contains 14 residues. The material sequenced was tumor tissue, taken from a patient who underwent chemoradiotherapy. The chain has TRBV6-1 and TRBJ2-2; D is perhaps TRBD1 or TRBD2 (5 bases each). The TCR comes from a human donor with HPV-associated anogenital cancer. The chain's CDR3 is CASRWDGVTGELFF. CDR3 in DNA: TGTGCCAGCAGGTGGGACGGGGTGACCGGGGAGCTGTTTTTT.